Listed below are T cell receptor beta chains from one sample, sequenced in a study of T cell responses to AZD1222 COVID-19 vaccine. Profiled with immunoSEQ multiplex PCR; TCRdb holds only in-frame clones, not every one. The sample includes some 150,000 clones, about 91% of them seen just once. The sequencing here drew on peripheral blood, taken on day 0 of MenACWY control vaccination. The origin of the receptors is an adult in good health. Each CDR3 is given with its conserved first and last residue. A D gene is named only where the DNA matches it firmly. Expanded clones get a size class; other rows say once, few or many, or leave the size out.

abundance: .; j_gene: TRBJ2-2; v_gene: TRBV9; d_gene: .; CDR3aa: CASSARERTAGELFF; CDR3nt: TGTGCCAGCAGCGCCAGGGAAAGAACCGCCGGGGAGCTGTTTTTT
abundance: .; j_gene: TRBJ1-1; v_gene: TRBV27; d_gene: .; CDR3aa: CASSPREGWGTEAFF; CDR3nt: TGTGCCAGCAGTCCCAGGGAGGGGTGGGGCACTGAAGCTTTCTTT
abundance: .; j_gene: TRBJ1-2; v_gene: TRBV6-5; d_gene: TRBD1; CDR3aa: CASRRRDRGGYGYTF; CDR3nt: TGTGCCAGCAGACGCAGAGACAGGGGAGGATATGGCTACACCTTC
abundance: .; j_gene: TRBJ1-1; v_gene: TRBV30; d_gene: .; CDR3aa: CAWNIGYDTEAFF; CDR3nt: TGTGCCTGGAACATCGGATATGACACTGAAGCTTTCTTT
abundance: .; j_gene: TRBJ2-7; v_gene: TRBV5-1; d_gene: .; CDR3aa: CARKGWRKRASYEQYF; CDR3nt: TGCGCCAGGAAAGGGTGGCGAAAGAGGGCCTCCTACGAGCAGTACTTC
abundance: .; j_gene: TRBJ1-2; v_gene: TRBV2; d_gene: .; CDR3aa: CASSARTNYGYTF; CDR3nt: TGTGCCAGCAGTGCACGGACTAACTATGGCTACACCTTC
abundance: .; j_gene: TRBJ2-3; v_gene: TRBV4-2; d_gene: TRBD2; CDR3aa: CASSQAERGLTDTQYF; CDR3nt: TGTGCCAGCAGCCAAGCAGAGCGGGGGCTCACAGATACGCAGTATTTT
abundance: .; j_gene: TRBJ2-1; v_gene: TRBV24-1; d_gene: TRBD2; CDR3aa: CATSDRGGSSYNEQFF; CDR3nt: TGTGCCACCAGTGACCGCGGGGGAAGCTCCTACAATGAGCAGTTCTTC
abundance: .; j_gene: TRBJ1-6; v_gene: TRBV7-2; d_gene: .; CDR3aa: CASSLGPADSYNSPLHF; CDR3nt: TGTGCCAGCAGCTTAGGTCCGGCCGACTCCTATAATTCACCCCTCCACTTT
abundance: .; j_gene: TRBJ1-2; v_gene: TRBV27; d_gene: .; CDR3aa: CASSSRQIVANYGYTF; CDR3nt: TGTGCCAGCAGTTCCCGACAGATCGTAGCTAACTATGGCTACACCTTC
abundance: .; j_gene: TRBJ1-3; v_gene: TRBV7-2; d_gene: .; CDR3aa: CASSLQPGGLGGNTIYF; CDR3nt: TGTGCCAGCAGCCTACAACCGGGGGGGCTCGGTGGAAACACCATATATTTT
abundance: once; j_gene: TRBJ1-2; v_gene: TRBV30; d_gene: .; CDR3aa: CAWSVLLGSGYTF; CDR3nt: TGTGCCTGGAGTGTACTGTTGGGCTCTGGCTACACCTTC
abundance: .; j_gene: TRBJ1-1; v_gene: TRBV14; d_gene: .; CDR3aa: CASSQDRGAVNTEAFF; CDR3nt: TGTGCCAGCAGCCAAGATCGGGGCGCCGTGAACACTGAAGCTTTCTTT
abundance: .; j_gene: TRBJ1-1; v_gene: TRBV27; d_gene: TRBD1; CDR3aa: CASSLNRGEAFF; CDR3nt: TGTGCCAGCAGTCTCAACAGGGGAGAAGCTTTCTTT
abundance: .; j_gene: TRBJ2-1; v_gene: TRBV7-2; d_gene: TRBD2; CDR3aa: CASSPGLAGNNEQFF; CDR3nt: TGTGCCAGCAGCCCGGGACTAGCGGGGAACAATGAGCAGTTCTTC
abundance: .; j_gene: TRBJ2-7; v_gene: TRBV5-5; d_gene: TRBD2; CDR3aa: CASSGRTSAYEQYF; CDR3nt: TGTGCCAGCAGCGGACGGACTAGCGCCTACGAGCAGTACTTC
abundance: .; j_gene: TRBJ2-3; v_gene: TRBV6-5; d_gene: TRBD1; CDR3aa: CASSPPGQGTDTQYF; CDR3nt: TGTGCCAGCAGCCCGCCGGGACAGGGTACAGATACGCAGTATTTT
abundance: .; j_gene: TRBJ2-7; v_gene: TRBV18; d_gene: .; CDR3aa: CASSTGSGREQYF; CDR3nt: TGTGCCAGCTCAACAGGGAGCGGGCGGGAGCAGTACTTC
abundance: .; j_gene: TRBJ2-2; v_gene: TRBV24-1; d_gene: .; CDR3aa: CATRTGDNTGELFF; CDR3nt: TGTGCCACCAGGACCGGGGATAACACCGGGGAGCTGTTTTTT
abundance: .; j_gene: TRBJ1-6; v_gene: TRBV7-8; d_gene: .; CDR3aa: CASSLWREGSPLHF; CDR3nt: TGTGCCAGCAGCTTATGGAGGGAAGGGTCACCCCTCCACTTT